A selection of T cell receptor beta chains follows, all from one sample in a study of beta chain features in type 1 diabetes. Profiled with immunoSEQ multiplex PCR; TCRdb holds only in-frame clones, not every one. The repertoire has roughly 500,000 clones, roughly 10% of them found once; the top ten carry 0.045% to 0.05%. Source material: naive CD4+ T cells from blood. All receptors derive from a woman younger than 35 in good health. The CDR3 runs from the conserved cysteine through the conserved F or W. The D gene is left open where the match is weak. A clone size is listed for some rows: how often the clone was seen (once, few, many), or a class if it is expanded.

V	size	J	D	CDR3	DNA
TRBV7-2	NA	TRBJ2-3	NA	CASSLERQDTQYF	TGTGCCAGCAGCTTAGAGAGGCAAGATACGCAGTATTTT
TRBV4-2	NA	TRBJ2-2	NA	CASSQVRDTIRLFTGELFF	TGTGCCAGCAGCCAAGTGCGTGACACCATTAGGCTATTCACCGGGGAGCTGTTTTTT
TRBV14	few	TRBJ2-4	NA	CASSLVWENIQYF	TGTGCCAGCAGCCTCGTATGGGAGAACATTCAGTACTTC
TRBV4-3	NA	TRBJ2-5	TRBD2	CASSQDGTSGRAAETQYF	TGCGCCAGCAGCCAAGATGGGACTAGCGGGAGGGCCGCAGAGACCCAGTACTTC
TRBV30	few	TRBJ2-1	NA	CAWSSGLGYNEQFF	TGTGCCTGGTCCTCGGGTTTGGGGTACAATGAGCAGTTCTTC
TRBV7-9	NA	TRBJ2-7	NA	CASSSGAPQAYEQYF	TGTGCCAGCAGCTCGGGGGCTCCGCAAGCCTACGAGCAGTACTTC
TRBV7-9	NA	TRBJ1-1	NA	CASTTTGQTLEAFF	TGTGCCAGCACCACTACCGGACAGACTCTTGAAGCTTTCTTT
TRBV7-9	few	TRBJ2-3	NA	CASSLGRVRDTDTQYF	TGTGCCAGCAGCTTAGGTCGGGTCAGGGATACAGATACGCAGTATTTT
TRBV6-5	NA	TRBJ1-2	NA	CASSHIDGIYGYTF	TGTGCCAGCAGTCACATCGACGGGATCTATGGCTACACCTTC
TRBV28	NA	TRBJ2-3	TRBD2	CASRSGGSTDTQYF	TGTGCCAGCAGATCGGGGGGGAGCACAGATACGCAGTATTTT
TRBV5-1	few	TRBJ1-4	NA	CASSANEKLFF	TGCGCCAGCTCAGCGAATGAAAAACTGTTTTTT
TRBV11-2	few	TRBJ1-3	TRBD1	CASSPGQGNTIYF	TGTGCCAGCAGCCCGGGACAGGGAAACACCATATATTTT
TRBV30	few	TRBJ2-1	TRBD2	CAWSTSRTSGRANNEQFF	TGTGCCTGGAGTACCTCCAGGACTAGCGGGAGGGCAAACAATGAGCAGTTCTTC
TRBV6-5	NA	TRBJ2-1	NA	CASSPRRTPGEQFF	TGTGCCAGCAGCCCCCGCCGGACCCCGGGAGAGCAGTTCTTC
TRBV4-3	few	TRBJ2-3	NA	CASSQDPPAAGDTQYF	TGCGCCAGCAGCCAAGATCCCCCGGCGGCAGGGGATACGCAGTATTTT
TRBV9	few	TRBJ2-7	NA	CASSVGRGGLYEQYF	TGTGCCAGCAGCGTAGGACGCGGTGGTCTCTACGAGCAGTACTTC
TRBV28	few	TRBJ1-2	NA	CASSTPGREGYTF	TGTGCCAGCAGTACCCCAGGCAGGGAGGGCTACACCTTC
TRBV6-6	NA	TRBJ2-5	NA	CASSYTGTIVQETQYF	TGTGCCAGCAGTTACACCGGGACCATCGTTCAAGAGACCCAGTACTTC
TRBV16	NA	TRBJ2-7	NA	CASSEHRSRVYEQYF	TGTGCCAGCAGCGAGCATAGGTCCCGGGTATACGAGCAGTACTTC
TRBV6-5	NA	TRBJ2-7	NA	CASADWGSYEQYF	TGTGCCAGTGCCGACTGGGGGTCCTACGAGCAGTACTTC
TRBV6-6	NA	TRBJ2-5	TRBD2	CASSPGTSGQETQYF	TGTGCCAGCAGTCCCGGGACTAGCGGCCAAGAGACCCAGTACTTC
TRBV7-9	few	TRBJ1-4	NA	CASSGPRGRVTNEKLFF	TGTGCCAGCAGCGGACCGAGGGGACGGGTGACTAATGAAAAACTGTTTTTT
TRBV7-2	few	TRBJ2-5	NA	CASSPGTAGETQYF	TGTGCCAGCAGCCCAGGGACCGCAGGGGAGACCCAGTACTTC
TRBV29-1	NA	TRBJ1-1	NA	CSVRGNTEAFF	TGCAGCGTTCGAGGAAACACTGAAGCTTTCTTT
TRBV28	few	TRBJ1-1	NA	CASSPQRKTEAFF	TGTGCCAGCAGTCCACAGAGAAAGACTGAAGCTTTCTTT
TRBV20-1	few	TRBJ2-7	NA	CSARESYEQYF	TGCAGTGCTAGGGAGTCCTACGAGCAGTACTTC
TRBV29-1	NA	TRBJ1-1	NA	CSAIPVRGANTEAFF	TGCAGCGCTATACCTGTTCGAGGGGCGAACACTGAAGCTTTCTTT
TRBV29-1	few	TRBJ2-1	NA	CSVCRPSGLGIDEQFF	TGCAGCGTTTGTAGGCCGTCAGGGTTAGGCATAGATGAGCAGTTCTTC
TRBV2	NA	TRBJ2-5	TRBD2	CASRMTSGEETQYF	TGTGCCAGCAGAATGACTAGCGGGGAAGAGACCCAGTACTTC
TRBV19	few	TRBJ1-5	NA	CASSGGINQPQHF	TGTGCCAGTAGTGGAGGAATCAATCAGCCCCAGCATTTT
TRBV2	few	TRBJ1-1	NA	CASSTHSVMNTEAFF	TGTGCCAGCAGTACCCACAGTGTAATGAACACTGAAGCTTTCTTT
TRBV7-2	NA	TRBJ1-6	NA	CASSVAGILNSPLHF	TGTGCCAGCAGCGTAGCAGGGATTCTCAATTCACCCCTCCACTTT
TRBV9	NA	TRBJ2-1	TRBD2	CASSVDPSGRAVEQFF	TGTGCCAGCAGCGTAGATCCTAGCGGGAGGGCCGTTGAGCAGTTCTTC
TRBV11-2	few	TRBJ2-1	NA	CASSLVVSSYNEQFF	TGTGCCAGCAGCTTAGTGGTTAGTAGCTACAATGAGCAGTTCTTC
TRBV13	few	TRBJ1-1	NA	CASSSLNQNTEAFF	TGTGCCAGCAGCTCCTTAAATCAGAACACTGAAGCTTTCTTT
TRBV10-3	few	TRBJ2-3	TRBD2	CATLAGGSDTQYF	TGTGCCACTCTAGCGGGGGGGTCAGATACGCAGTATTTT
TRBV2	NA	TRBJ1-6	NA	CASSVDRPSNSPLHF	TGTGCCAGCAGCGTTGACAGGCCGAGTAATTCACCCCTCCACTTT
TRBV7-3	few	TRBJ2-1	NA	CASSLLGSSYNEQFF	TGTGCCAGCAGCTTACTGGGTAGCTCCTACAATGAGCAGTTCTTC
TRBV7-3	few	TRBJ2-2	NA	CASSPVLNAGELFF	TGTGCCAGCAGCCCGGTTCTGAACGCCGGGGAGCTGTTTTTT
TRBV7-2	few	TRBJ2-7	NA	CASRRPPLLEQYF	TGTGCCAGCAGACGGCCCCCCTTATTAGAGCAGTACTTC
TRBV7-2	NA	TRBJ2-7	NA	CASSLGSGAPYEQYF	TGTGCCAGCAGCTTAGGGTCAGGGGCCCCCTACGAGCAGTACTTC
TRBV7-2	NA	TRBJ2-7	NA	CASSLAGRRSYEQYF	TGTGCCAGCAGCTTAGCGGGGAGGCGCTCCTACGAGCAGTACTTC